The subject of this entry is one T cell receptor (beta chain). Here immunoSEQ multiplex PCR was the method, and the copy in TCRdb shows in-frame clones only, minus some. The data contain 520,000 or so clones, 79% of them singletons. This record comes from a study of shared clonotypes between healthy human individuals. Per germline, CDR1 WNHNN and CDR2 SYGVQD (reference sequence). V was clipped by 2 bases and J by 7 bases, with 8 bases between them. The CDR3 consists of 13 residues. Sequenced input: PBMCs. This sequence joins TRBV10-1 and TRBJ2-2; D not resolved. The clonotype was recovered from a woman between 40 and 50 years old in good health. Some clones in this sample may be carry-over from other donors' samples. CDR3 bases: TGCGCCAGCAGTGAGACCATCGGCGGGGAGCTGTTTTTT. As protein: CASSETIGGELFF.